The 32 T cell receptor beta chains given below trace back to one sample, sequenced in a study of control samples from healthy donors and cancer patients. Here immunoSEQ multiplex PCR was the method, and the copy in TCRdb shows in-frame clones only, minus some. The sample lists some 100,000 clones, 86% occurring once. Sequenced sample: blood. These receptor sequences come from a woman aged 45-59 years in good health.

The rearrangement links TRBV27 to TRBJ1-5, with no clear D. Germline-derived CDR1 and CDR2 are MNHEY and SMNVEV (reference sequence). Trimming took off 1 base at V and 8 bases at J, with 9 bases between the two ends. This CDR3 comprises 13 residues. The DNA of the CDR3 is TGTGCCAGCAGTTTATTCCGGTCCGAGCCCCAGCATTTT. Its protein product is CASSLFRSEPQHF.

This chain joins TRBV2 and TRBJ1-1; weak D call: TRBD1 (5 bases). The CDR3 totals 14 residues. V was clipped by 6 bases and J by 3 bases, with 14 bases between them. Germline V gene lookup returns CDR1 SNHLY and CDR2 FYNNEI. The CDR3 region is CASSPAQGYTEAFF. The DNA for the CDR3 is TGTGCCAGCAGCCCGGCTCAGGGTTACACTGAAGCTTTCTTT.

The chain joins TRBV25-1 to TRBJ1-3, with D maybe TRBD1 (6 bases). The CDR3 sequence is 13 residues long. The V gene lost 6 bases and the J gene lost 6 bases, with 12 bases spanning the gap. Germline lookup yields CDR1 MGHDK and CDR2 SYGVNS. In DNA form, the CDR3 reads TGTGCCAGCAGCCCGGGACACATAAACACCATATATTTT. Protein sequence: CASSPGHINTIYF.

The CDR3 DNA reads TGTGCCAGCAGTCCCGGACGTTTCAATGAGCAGTTCTTC. Translating gives CASSPGRFNEQFF. This chain links TRBV27 with TRBJ2-1, with D unresolved. The V end was cut by 5 bases, the J end by 6 bases, with 11 bases between. CDR3 length: 13 amino acids. Germline-derived CDR1 and CDR2 are MNHEY and SMNVEV (reference sequence).

In this sample, this clone turned up a few times. CDR3 nucleotides: TGTGCCAGCAGGGGGGGGAGCCTAGGTGAGCAGTTCTTC. Translated: CASRGGSLGEQFF. This chain joins TRBV28 and TRBJ2-1; 7 positions agree with TRBD2. This CDR3 region has 13 residues. The V gene end was trimmed by 6 bases and the J gene end by 9 bases; junction bases not matched to a gene: 8. From germline, CDR1 is MDHEN and CDR2 SYDVKM.

This chain connects TRBV14 to TRBJ2-7, with a weak D call TRBD1 (7 bases). V was cut by 3 bases and J by 5 bases, with 20 bases left in between. CDR1 SGHDN and CDR2 FVKESK come from the germline V gene. CDR3 length equals 16 residues. The CDR3 is CASSHRGTAPLNEQYF. The CDR3 DNA sequence: TGTGCCAGCAGCCACCGCGGGACAGCCCCTCTAAACGAGCAGTACTTC.

The chain combines TRBV5-8 with TRBJ2-7, with D tentatively TRBD2 (5 bases). The CDR3 length is 14 residues. Germline values: CDR1 SGHTS, CDR2 YDEGEE. V was shortened by 5 bases and J by 6 bases, with 18 bases between the two germline ends. CDR3 coding DNA: TGTGCCAGCAGGTCAACTTCCCGGAGCGGCGAGCAGTACTTC. It is translated as CASRSTSRSGEQYF. Drawing the rest from reference TRBV5-8 and TRBJ2-7, the complete variable domain is EAGVTQSPTHLIKTRGQQATLRCSPISGHTSVYWYQQALGLGLQFLLWYDEGEERNRGNFPPRFSGRQFPNYSSELNVNALELEDSALYLCASRSTSRSGEQYFGPGTRLTVT.

The rearrangement links TRBV12-3 or TRBV12-4 to TRBJ1-1; D is possibly TRBD1 (5 bases). The CDR3 covers 11 residues. V lost 10 bases and J 8 bases, leaving 14 bases between the germline ends. CDR3 residues: CATIRWGEAFF. CDR3 DNA sequence: TGTGCCACTATTCGCTGGGGCGAAGCTTTCTTT.

This chain links TRBV28 with TRBJ2-1; no reliable D call. Germline loops: CDR1 MDHEN, CDR2 SYDVKM. The CDR3 has 15 residues. V lost 1 base and J lost 7, with 14 bases in between. CDR3 sequence: CASSLFRRAKNEQFF. The CDR3 DNA sequence: TGTGCCAGCAGTTTATTCCGAAGGGCAAAAAATGAGCAGTTCTTC.

This chain links TRBV6-2 or TRBV6-3 with TRBJ2-1; 7 positions agree with TRBD2. The CDR3 is 19 amino acids. Germline loops: CDR1 MNHEY, CDR2 SVGEGT. Trimming took 3 bases from V and 4 from J; bases not matched to a gene: 18. CDR3 nucleotide sequence: TGTGCCAGCAGTTATTACTCCTTAAGCGGGGTAGGTGCGTACAATGAGCAGTTCTTC. The encoded protein is CASSYYSLSGVGAYNEQFF.

CDR3 in DNA: TGTGCCAGCTCGGCCTCCGGGGGGAACACCGGGGAGCTGTTTTTT. Encoded protein: CASSASGGNTGELFF. V gene TRBV18 combines with J gene TRBJ2-2; possibly TRBD2 for D (6 bases). The length of the CDR3 is 15 residues. Between the trimmed V and J ends, which lost 6 bases and 1 base, there was a span of 12 bases. CDR1 is KGHSH, CDR2 LQKENI, per germline.

The chain is built from TRBV5-8 and TRBJ2-3; weak D call: TRBD1 (6 bases). The CDR3 length is 15 residues. The germline CDR1 and CDR2 sequences are SGHTS and YDEGEE. V lost 0 bases and J 0 bases, leaving 8 bases between the germline ends. CDR3: CASSLGDTSTDTQYF. CDR3 bases: TGTGCCAGCAGCTTGGGGGACACAAGCACAGATACGCAGTATTTT.

The CDR3 bases are TGTGCCAGCAGCGACCTAGCGCCCAGCTCCTACGAGCAGTACTTC. Encoded protein: CASSDLAPSSYEQYF. The chain is built from TRBV2 and TRBJ2-7, with D perhaps TRBD2 (6 bases). The CDR3 sequence is 15 residues long. Deletions cut 6 bases from V and 0 bases from J, with 15 bases between. Germline V lookup: CDR1 SNHLY, CDR2 FYNNEI.

This chain connects TRBV2 to TRBJ1-4; 9 bases are a match to TRBD1. CDR1 is SNHLY and CDR2 is FYNNEI in the germline V gene. The trim removed 6 bases at V and 5 bases at J, leaving 4 bases unmatched. CDR3 size: 14 residues. The CDR3 region has the DNA TGTGCCAGCAGCAGGGACAGGGTGAATGAAAAACTGTTTTTT. Its protein product is CASSRDRVNEKLFF.

This clone has just one count. The gene calls are TRBV29-1 and TRBJ2-3; D is unresolved. The CDR3 is 14 amino acids. The germline V and J ends were trimmed by 4 bases and 1 base, with 12 bases remaining between them. CDR1 SQVTM and CDR2 ANQGSEA come from the germline V gene. This chain's CDR3 is CSVGRPGGTDTQYF. DNA for the CDR3: TGCAGCGTTGGAAGGCCTGGGGGCACAGATACGCAGTATTTT.

The rearrangement links TRBV6-2 or TRBV6-3 to TRBJ2-7, with D perhaps TRBD1 (6 bases). The CDR3 runs 16 residues. Germline V lookup: CDR1 MNHEY, CDR2 SVGEGT. The germline V and J ends were trimmed by 0 bases and 2 bases, with 14 bases remaining between them. This chain's CDR3 is CASSYSIGGPTYEQYF. DNA of the CDR3: TGTGCCAGCAGTTACTCGATTGGGGGCCCAACCTACGAGCAGTACTTC.

The chain has TRBV9 and TRBJ2-5; maybe TRBD1 (6 bases). This CDR3 has 16 amino acids. Looked up from germline, CDR1 is SGDLS and CDR2 is YYNGEE. V was trimmed by 3 bases and J by 5 bases, leaving 20 bases between them. CDR3 amino acids: CASSADRDNSWETQYF. CDR3 DNA: TGTGCCAGCAGCGCAGACCGGGACAATTCGTGGGAGACCCAGTACTTC.

J is TRBJ1-4 and V is TRBV7-2; D is perhaps TRBD1 (6 bases). The CDR3 is 14 amino acids. CDR1 is SGHTA and CDR2 is FQGNSA in the germline V gene. Trimming stripped 2 bases from V and 5 bases from J, with 9 bases between. CDR3 DNA sequence: TGTGCCAGCAGCTTACAGGGGCCCAATGAAAAACTGTTTTTT. It translates to CASSLQGPNEKLFF.

The genes are TRBV19 and TRBJ2-7; a weak D match, TRBD2 (5 bases). The germline gives CDR1 LNHDA, CDR2 SQIVND (reference sequence). This CDR3 is 14 amino acids long. V was shortened by 6 bases and J by 4 bases, with 16 bases between the two germline ends. CDR3 coding DNA: TGTGCCAGTAGGAAGGAGGTCGAAGGATACGAGCAGTACTTC. Translation: CASRKEVEGYEQYF.

The chain has TRBV12-5 and TRBJ2-5; D not resolved. CDR1 and CDR2 (germline): LGHNT, FRNRAP. There are 12 residues in the CDR3. V lost 0 bases, J lost 13 bases, and 12 bases lay in between. CDR3 sequence: CASGLVLQATYF. CDR3 nucleotide sequence: TGTGCTAGTGGTTTGGTACTCCAGGCGACGTACTTC.

The genes are TRBV10-3 and TRBJ2-1; D gene unclear. CDR3 length: 15 residues. Germline V gives CDR1 ENHRY, CDR2 SYGVKD. V lost 2 bases, J lost 0 bases, and 8 bases lay in between. The CDR3, as DNA: TGTGCCATCAGTGAGCACAGCAGCTCCTACAATGAGCAGTTCTTC. It translates to CAISEHSSSYNEQFF.

This clone occurred once. V gene TRBV27 combines with J gene TRBJ2-1, with D uncertain. The CDR3 totals 14 residues. Germline assignment: CDR1 MNHEY and CDR2 SMNVEV (reference sequence). Trimming left V 6 bases short and J 2 bases short, with 11 bases between. Here the CDR3 reads CASSPRPPYNEQFF. CDR3 DNA: TGTGCCAGCAGCCCCCGTCCACCCTACAATGAGCAGTTCTTC.

The V and J genes are TRBV28 and TRBJ2-7; 7 bases align to TRBD1. The CDR3 has 16 amino acids. The J segment lost 5 bases and the V segment lost 6 bases, leaving 16 bases of the junction unmatched. CDR1 and CDR2 (germline): MDHEN, SYDVKM. CDR3 in amino acids: CASRPDQGVRGNEQYF. The CDR3 DNA is TGTGCCAGCAGACCGGACCAGGGGGTAAGGGGGAACGAGCAGTACTTC.

The chain is built from TRBV15 and TRBJ1-1, with D possibly TRBD1 on 5 matching bases. Trimming shortened V by 3 bases and J by 4 bases, and 15 bases separated the two germline ends. The germline CDR1 and CDR2 sequences are LNHNV and YYDKDF (reference sequence). The CDR3 runs to 15 residues. CDR3 amino acids: CATSSNRFEGTEAFF. As DNA, the CDR3 is TGTGCCACCAGCAGCAACAGGTTTGAGGGCACTGAAGCTTTCTTT. Together with reference TRBV15 and TRBJ1-1, the CDR3 gives the full variable domain: DAMVIQNPRYQVTQFGKPVTLSCSQTLNHNVMYWYQQKSSQAPKLLFHYYDKDFNNEADTPDNFQSRRPNTSFCFLDIRSPGLGDTAMYLCATSSNRFEGTEAFFGQGTRLTVV.

This chain joins TRBV5-6 and TRBJ2-3; no definite D call. V shed 0 bases and J shed 0 bases, with 5 bases lying between them. The V gene's germline CDR1 is SGHDT and CDR2 YYEEEE. The length of the CDR3 is 14 residues. DNA for the CDR3: TGTGCCAGCAGCTTGGTCCCTAGCACAGATACGCAGTATTTT. Translated, it gives CASSLVPSTDTQYF.

The rearrangement links TRBV5-1 to TRBJ1-2; D ambiguous. The CDR3 loop spans 13 amino acids. The germline V gene encodes CDR1 SGHRS and CDR2 YFSETQ. V was pared by 0 bases and J by 8 bases, with 11 bases between. CDR3 residues: CASSLGRVDGYTF. The CDR3 DNA reads as TGCGCCAGCAGCTTGGGGAGGGTAGACGGCTACACCTTC.

In nucleotides, the CDR3 is TGCGCCAGCAGCCGCAGACAGGGTTCGCGGGAGGGGCCCTACGAGCAGTACTTC. It specifies CASSRRQGSREGPYEQYF. This chain joins TRBV4-3 and TRBJ2-7, with TRBD2 identical over 9 bases. Germline V gives CDR1 LGHNA, CDR2 YSLEER. V lost 4 bases to trimming and J lost 2 bases; unmatched junction nucleotides: 15. This CDR3 is built from 18 residues.

The chain has TRBV7-3 and TRBJ1-1; D is unresolved. The V gene's germline CDR1 is SGHTA and CDR2 FQGTGA. This CDR3 spans 18 amino acids. V was cut by 5 bases and J by 3 bases, with 25 bases left in between. The CDR3 bases are TGTGCCAGCAGCAATCCCCCGGGCAGGAAGTTCGTTGACACTGAAGCTTTCTTT. It translates to CASSNPPGRKFVDTEAFF.

The gene calls are TRBV29-1 and TRBJ2-1; D is unresolved. Trimming shortened V by 4 bases and J by 0 bases, and 10 bases separated the two germline ends. CDR1 and CDR2 from the germline V gene are SQVTM and ANQGSEA. The CDR3 contains 14 residues. The CDR3 nucleotides are TGCAGCGTTGCGAGGTATACCTCCTACAATGAGCAGTTCTTC. It is translated as CSVARYTSYNEQFF.

This clone was observed a single time. The CDR3 nucleotides read TGTGCCAGCAGCCGCTCCGGGACAAGGGACGGCTACACCTTC. It translates to CASSRSGTRDGYTF. J is TRBJ1-2 and V is TRBV3-1 (or the pseudogene TRBV3-2); D is possibly TRBD1 (6 bases). The CDR3 has 14 amino acids. From germline, CDR1 is LGHDT and CDR2 YNNKEL (reference sequence). Trimming removed 4 bases at V and 8 bases at J, with 17 bases between.

J is TRBJ1-5 and V is TRBV5-5; perhaps TRBD1 as D (5 bases). Germline V gene sequence: CDR1 SGHKS, CDR2 YYEKEE (reference sequence). Trimming pared 2 bases from V and 5 bases from J, leaving 14 bases between. The CDR3 totals 15 residues. The DNA for the CDR3 is TGTGCCAGCAGCTTTTCGGGGGAGTTAGATCAGCCCCAGCATTTT. It codes for CASSFSGELDQPQHF.

About this clone: A junction end diverges from the germline sequence, so it may reflect a read error. J is TRBJ2-7 and V is TRBV11-3, with a tentative D call TRBD2 (5 bases). Germline V gene lookup returns CDR1 SGHNT and CDR2 YENEEA. This CDR3 region has 14 residues. CDR3 nucleotides: TGTGCCAGCAGTTTAGGTTACAGCGGCGACGAGCAGTACTTC. This translates into CASSLGYSGDEQYF.